These 21 T cell receptor beta chains originate from one sample sequenced in a study of vaccination and CD4 T cells after COVID-19. TCRdb re-called the PCR reads with MiXCR, one entry per CDR3 protein. The sample consists of approximately 30,000 distinct CDR3 sequences, 51% of them appearing once. Noted time point: late sampling 161 to 241 days after vaccination in three convalescent patients. Here the sequenced sample was CD4+ T cells from blood, taken about 7 months after SARS-CoV-2 vaccination. Receptors were obtained from a human donor who had recovered from COVID-19.

This clonotype has a handful of counts. V usage is TRBV7-2 and J usage is TRBJ1-1, with D maybe TRBD1 (5 bases). Germline CDR1 reads SGHTA; CDR2 reads FQGNSA. This CDR3 contains 15 residues. V was pared by 5 bases and J by 8 bases, with 21 bases between. CDR3 sequence reads: CASSGGGVRKTEAFF. In nucleotides, the CDR3 is TGTGCCAGCAGCGGAGGAGGGGTCAGGAAAACAGAAGCTTTCTTT.

Only a few counts were recorded for this clonotype. The rearrangement joins TRBV7-9 to TRBJ2-3; 11 bases map to TRBD1. Trimming took 4 bases from V and 2 from J; bases not matched to a gene: 2. The CDR3 covers 15 residues. The V gene's germline CDR1 is SEHNR and CDR2 FQNEAQ (reference sequence). CDR3 DNA: TGTGCCAGCAGCTCGGGACAGGGGGTCACAGATACGCAGTATTTT. Its protein is CASSSGQGVTDTQYF.

This sequence joins TRBV20-1 and TRBJ2-1; TRBD2 matches 7 bases. The length of the CDR3 is 14 residues. V lost 6 bases to trimming and J lost 5 bases; unmatched junction nucleotides: 10. Germline V gene data show CDR1 as DFQATT and CDR2 as SNEGSKA (reference sequence). CDR3 protein: CSAGRGGGNNEQFF. CDR3 coding DNA: TGCAGTGCGGGCCGAGGCGGGGGAAACAATGAGCAGTTCTTC.

This clonotype was seen only a few times. The chain uses TRBV19 and TRBJ1-2; D is unresolved. CDR3 length equals 12 residues. V lost 7 bases, J lost 0 bases, and 6 bases lay in between. The germline V gene encodes CDR1 LNHDA and CDR2 SQIVND (reference sequence). This CDR3 reads CASTGTNYGYTF. In DNA form, the CDR3 reads TGTGCCAGTACCGGTACTAACTATGGCTACACCTTC. Combining the CDR3 with reference TRBV19 and TRBJ1-2 gives the whole variable domain DGGITQSPKYLFRKEGQNVTLSCEQNLNHDAMYWYRQDPGQGLRLIYYSQIVNDFQKGDIAEGYSVSREKKESFPLTVTSAQKNPTAFYLCASTGTNYGYTFGSGTRLTVV.

This clonotype was picked up a small number of times. The gene calls are TRBV19 and TRBJ2-3; D is perhaps TRBD1 or TRBD2 (5 bases each). CDR3 length: 14 amino acids. Germline CDR1 and CDR2: LNHDA and SQIVND (reference sequence). Trimming left V 8 bases short and J 4 bases short, with 16 bases between. The CDR3 bases are TGTGCCAGTCGTCCGGGACCAACCGCAGATACGCAGTATTTT. As protein: CASRPGPTADTQYF.

The chain recombines TRBV7-6 with TRBJ2-6; 9 bases align to TRBD1. The germline V gene has CDR1 SGHVS and CDR2 FNYEAQ. V shed 5 bases, J shed 4 bases, and the junction held 12 bases outside the gene matches. CDR3 length: 18 residues. The CDR3 nucleotides are TGTGCCAGCAGCCCCAGTCCCGGGACAGGGTTCGGGGCCAACGTCCTGACTTTC. This gives the protein CASSPSPGTGFGANVLTF.

J is TRBJ2-3 and V is TRBV20-1, with a possible D match to TRBD1 (7 bases). This CDR3 spans 15 amino acids. Germline-derived CDR1 and CDR2 are DFQATT and SNEGSKA (reference sequence). Trimming took 1 base from V and 0 from J, leaving 11 bases between them. DNA of the CDR3: TGCAGTGCTAGAGCGACAGGGACTAGCACAGATACGCAGTATTTT. As protein: CSARATGTSTDTQYF.

This chain uses TRBV20-1 with TRBJ2-3, with a possible D match to TRBD1 (6 bases). The CDR3 contains 14 residues. Germline V CDR1 and CDR2: DFQATT, SNEGSKA (reference sequence). V was cut by 1 base and J by 4 bases, with 12 bases left in between. The CDR3 coding sequence is TGCAGTGCTAGAGGTGGGGGCGAGGCAGATACGCAGTATTTT. Translation: CSARGGGEADTQYF.

The rearrangement joins TRBV20-1 to TRBJ2-7; weak D call: TRBD2 (5 bases). The CDR3 consists of 16 residues. Germline V gene sequence: CDR1 DFQATT, CDR2 SNEGSKA (reference sequence). Trimming stripped 1 base from V and 7 bases from J, with 23 bases between. DNA for the CDR3: TGCAGTGCTAGAGGAGGCACTAGGGCCTGGAGTGGAGAGCAGTACTTC. Its translation: CSARGGTRAWSGEQYF.

This clonotype appeared a few times. CDR3 in DNA: TGTGCCAGCAGCCCCATTATGAACACTGAAGCTTTCTTT. Protein sequence: CASSPIMNTEAFF. The V and J genes are TRBV11-2 and TRBJ1-1; no clear D. This CDR3 has 13 amino acids. CDR1 is SGHAT, CDR2 FQNNGV, per germline. V lost 5 bases and J lost 0, with 7 bases in between.

The chain combines TRBV29-1 with TRBJ2-5; perhaps TRBD1 as D (6 bases). Between the trimmed V and J ends, which lost 6 bases and 2 bases, there was a span of 19 bases. This CDR3 is built from 15 residues. CDR1 is SQVTM, CDR2 ANQGSEA, per germline. The CDR3 DNA follows: TGCAGCGTGCCCCCGGGACAAGATCTACAAGAGACCCAGTACTTC. Translated: CSVPPGQDLQETQYF.

The V and J genes are TRBV7-9 and TRBJ1-1; TRBD1 matches at 12 bases. The V segment lost 5 bases and the J segment 6 bases; nucleotides outside the gene matches: 4. The CDR3 length is 14 residues. From germline, CDR1 is SEHNR and CDR2 FQNEAQ (reference sequence). The DNA of the CDR3 is TGTGCCAGCAGCCTCCGGGACAGGGGGCCTGAAGCTTTCTTT. Protein: CASSLRDRGPEAFF.

J is TRBJ1-5 and V is TRBV12-3 or TRBV12-4, with no clear D. V dropped 2 bases and J dropped 6 bases, with 14 bases sitting between them. The CDR3 covers 15 residues. The DNA for the CDR3 is TGTGCCAGCAGTTTAATAGGGCGGGGTGGTCAGCCCCAGCATTTT. The encoded protein is CASSLIGRGGQPQHF.

This clonotype turned up a few times. The chain joins TRBV7-9 to TRBJ2-2; D not certain. The germline V gene has CDR1 SEHNR and CDR2 FQNEAQ (reference sequence). This CDR3 has 12 amino acids. V was pared by 3 bases and J by 5 bases, with 4 bases between. CDR3 DNA: TGTGCCAGCAGCTTGGGTACCGGGGAGCTGTTTTTT. Translated: CASSLGTGELFF.

The chain links TRBV6-1 to TRBJ2-7; TRBD2 aligns across 11 bases. V lost 7 bases and J lost 7; bases outside the gene matches: 9. The CDR3 is 14 amino acids. The germline V gene encodes CDR1 MNHNS and CDR2 SASEGT. In nucleotides, the CDR3 is TGTGCCAGCAAGATCCTAGCGGGAGGAGGGGAGCAGTACTTC. Its translation is CASKILAGGGEQYF.

CDR3 DNA: TGTGCCAGCAGTTGGGGTGCGGGAGGCAGCACAGATACGCAGTATTTT. Protein sequence: CASSWGAGGSTDTQYF. This chain joins TRBV28 and TRBJ2-3; 8 bases are shared with TRBD2. Trimming took 4 bases from V and 0 from J; bases not matched to a gene: 6. This CDR3 comprises 16 residues. Germline V gives CDR1 MDHEN, CDR2 SYDVKM.

This sequence joins TRBV4-2 and TRBJ2-1; unclear D gene. CDR3 length equals 17 residues. Germline-derived CDR1 and CDR2 are LGHNA and YNFKEQ. The germline V and J ends were trimmed by 0 bases and 1 base, with 13 bases remaining between them. The CDR3 region is CASSQEATSGSYNEQFF. In nucleotides, the CDR3 is TGTGCCAGCAGCCAAGAGGCGACATCCGGGTCCTACAATGAGCAGTTCTTC.

The chain is built from TRBV6-2 or TRBV6-3 and TRBJ2-1, with 8 bases matching TRBD2. CDR1 and CDR2 from the germline V gene are MNHEY and SVGEGT. V dropped 7 bases and J dropped 0; count of bases not matched to a gene: 8. The CDR3 covers 16 residues. CDR3 loop: CASINSGMSSYNEQFF. CDR3 DNA sequence: TGTGCCAGCATTAATAGCGGGATGAGCTCCTACAATGAGCAGTTCTTC.

The rearrangement uses TRBV28 and TRBJ2-3; possible D gene TRBD1, 6 bases. The V gene lost 8 bases and the J gene lost 0 bases, with 15 bases spanning the gap. Germline CDR1 is MDHEN and CDR2 is SYDVKM. The CDR3 is 15 residues long. CDR3 nucleotide sequence: TGTGCCAGCCGCGGTGGGGGCTTAAGCACAGATACGCAGTATTTT. Protein: CASRGGGLSTDTQYF.

The chain carries TRBV19 and TRBJ1-2; D may be TRBD1 (5 bases). CDR3 length equals 14 residues. Looked up from germline, CDR1 is LNHDA and CDR2 is SQIVND (reference sequence). V was pared by 2 bases and J by 2 bases, with 9 bases between. This CDR3 is CASSILAGNYGYTF. The CDR3 DNA sequence: TGTGCCAGTAGTATACTAGCAGGGAACTATGGCTACACCTTC.

The gene calls are TRBV6-1 and TRBJ2-5, with TRBD1 identical over 10 bases. CDR3 size: 16 residues. Germline trimming cut 6 bases from V and 4 bases from J; bases unmatched to any gene: 11. The V gene's germline CDR1 is MNHNS and CDR2 SASEGT. CDR3 protein: CASRFRPTGGGETQYF. The CDR3 coding sequence is TGTGCCAGCAGATTTCGACCGACAGGGGGCGGAGAGACCCAGTACTTC.